Sequencing of this T cell receptor beta chain was carried out in a study of T cells after yellow fever vaccination. For the study at large: Low-cell-number fractions were prepared with SMART-Seq v4 Ultra Low Input. Study-level results: It was a small share of clonotypes that appeared in both CD4 and CD8 compartments.

Concerning this clonotype: Antigen unknown.

The CDR3 extends over 14 amino acids. Deletions cut 3 bases from V and 0 bases from J, with 9 bases between. MiXCR, run by TCRdb on the 5' RACE reads, gives a single entry per CDR3 protein. There are some 560,000 distinct CDR3 sequences in the sample; roughly a sixth occur only once, and roughly 17% lies in the top ten. Specimen: PBMCs, collected more than 4 days after the first yellow fever vaccination. This TCR was recovered from a man aged 18 to 30 who received the YFV17D yellow fever vaccine. This chain links TRBV12-3 or TRBV12-4 with TRBJ2-7; the D is unclear. The CDR3 nucleotides are TGTGCCAGCAGTTTTTCCATGACCTCCTACGAGCAGTACTTC. This sequence encodes CASSFSMTSYEQYF.